Included here is one TCR beta chain sequence, with context. The CDR3 loop spans 15 amino acids. The trim removed 0 bases at V and 4 bases at J, leaving 4 bases unmatched. Per the germline V gene, CDR1 is SGHRS and CDR2 is YFSETQ. It was with 60 Vbeta and 13 Jbeta primers that the PCR ran. The assay was immunoSEQ multiplex PCR, and TCRdb's table has in-frame clones only and misses some. The data contain approximately 120,000 clones, roughly four fifths of them singletons. The record originates from a study of cytomegalovirus exposure and HLA in healthy donors. The sequence was obtained from a woman aged 40 to 50 in good health and CMV-seronegative. This rearrangement joins TRBV5-1 to TRBJ1-1, with TRBD1 identical over 9 bases. The specimen sequenced was PBMCs. The CDR3 reads CASSLEQGAPTEAFF. CDR3 nucleotide sequence: TGCGCCAGCAGCTTGGAACAGGGGGCGCCCACTGAAGCTTTCTTT.